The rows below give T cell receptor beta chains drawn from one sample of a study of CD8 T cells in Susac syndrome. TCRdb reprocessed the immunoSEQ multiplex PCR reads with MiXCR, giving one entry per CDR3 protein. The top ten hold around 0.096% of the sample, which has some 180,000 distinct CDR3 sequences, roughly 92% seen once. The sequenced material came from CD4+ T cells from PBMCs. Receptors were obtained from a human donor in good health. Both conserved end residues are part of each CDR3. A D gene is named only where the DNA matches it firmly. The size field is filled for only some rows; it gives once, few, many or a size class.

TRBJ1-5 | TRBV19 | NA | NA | TGTGCCAGTAGTATGGGCACGTTGGGCAATCAGCCCCAGCATTTT | CASSMGTLGNQPQHF
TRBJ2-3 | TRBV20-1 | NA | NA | TGCAGTTATAGAGGTCTAGCGAATACGCAGTATTTT | CSYRGLANTQYF
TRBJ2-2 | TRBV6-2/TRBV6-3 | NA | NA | TGTGCCAGCAGTTACCGGCAGGGACTGAACACCGGGGAGCTGTTTTTT | CASSYRQGLNTGELFF
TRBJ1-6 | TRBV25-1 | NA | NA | TGTGCCAGCAGCGAGGACCTCCCCGTTGGACCTTCACCCCTCCACTTT | CASSEDLPVGPSPLHF
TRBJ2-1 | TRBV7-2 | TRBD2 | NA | TGTGCCAGCAGCTTAGGGGAGGGCAGGAGGAATGAGCAGTTCTTC | CASSLGEGRRNEQFF
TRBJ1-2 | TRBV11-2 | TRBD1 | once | TGTGCCAGCAGACGAAGACAGGGCATTAACTATGGCTACACCTTC | CASRRRQGINYGYTF
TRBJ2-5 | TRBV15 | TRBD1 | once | TGTGCCACCAGCAGAGTTCCAGGGGGAGAGACCCAGTACTTC | CATSRVPGGETQYF
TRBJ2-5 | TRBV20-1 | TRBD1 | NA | TGCAGTGCCACGGGACAGGGATTGGAGACCCAGTACTTC | CSATGQGLETQYF
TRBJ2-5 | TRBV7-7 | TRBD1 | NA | TGTGCTAGCAGCCAGACAGGGGGCAGGGAGACCCAGTACTTC | CASSQTGGRETQYF
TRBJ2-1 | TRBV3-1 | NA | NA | TGTGCCAGCAGCCAGGAGGGGGCAAGGAACAATGAGCAGTTCTTC | CASSQEGARNNEQFF
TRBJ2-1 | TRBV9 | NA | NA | TGTGCCAGCAGCTCGACAACCTACAATGAGCAGTTCTTC | CASSSTTYNEQFF
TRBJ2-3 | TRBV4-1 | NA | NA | TGCGCCAGCAGCCACGATTGGGACTTCACAGATACGCAGTATTTT | CASSHDWDFTDTQYF
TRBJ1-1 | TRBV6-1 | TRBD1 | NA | TGTGCCAGCAGGGGACAGGGCCGTGCAGAAGCTTTCTTT | CASRGQGRAEAFF
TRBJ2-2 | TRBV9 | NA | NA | TGTGCCAGCAGCGTAGTTCTCGGCGGGGAGCTGTTTTTT | CASSVVLGGELFF
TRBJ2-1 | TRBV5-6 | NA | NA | TGTGCCAGCAGCTGGGGCCTTACGGGGAATGAGCAGTTCTTC | CASSWGLTGNEQFF
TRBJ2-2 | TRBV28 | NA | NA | TGTGCCAGCAAAGGGGGAGGGGACACCGGGGAGCTGTTTTTT | CASKGGGDTGELFF
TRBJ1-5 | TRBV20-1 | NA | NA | TGCAGTGCTCACCATTTAGACAATAGCAATCAGCCCCAGCATTTT | CSAHHLDNSNQPQHF
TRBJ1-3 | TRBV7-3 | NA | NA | TGTGCCAGCAGCTTACGATGTGTTCGAAACACCATATATTTT | CASSLRCVRNTIYF
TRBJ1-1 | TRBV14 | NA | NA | TGTGCCAGCAGCCGTTCAGGGGTGGTGAACACTGAAGCTTTCTTT | CASSRSGVVNTEAFF
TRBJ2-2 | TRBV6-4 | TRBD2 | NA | TGTGCCAGCAGTGTACTAGCGGGGGGCGACGGGGAGCTGTTTTTT | CASSVLAGGDGELFF
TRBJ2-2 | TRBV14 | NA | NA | TGTGCCAGCAGCCAAGTGCCCGGGGAGCTGTTTTTT | CASSQVPGELFF
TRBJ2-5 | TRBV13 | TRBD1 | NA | TGTGCCAGCAGCTTTCCAGGGGGCGTCGAGACCCAGTACTTC | CASSFPGGVETQYF
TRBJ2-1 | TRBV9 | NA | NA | TGTGCCAGCAGCGTTGAGACCGGAGGGGGTGAGCAGTTCTTC | CASSVETGGGEQFF
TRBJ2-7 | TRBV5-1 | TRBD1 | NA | TGCGCCAGCAGCTTGGGAGGGGGCCTTACCTCTTCCTCCTACGAGCAGTACTTC | CASSLGGGLTSSSYEQYF
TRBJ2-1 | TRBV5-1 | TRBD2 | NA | TGCGCCAGCAGCTTGGCGGCTACTAGCGGCTACAATGAGCAGTTCTTC | CASSLAATSGYNEQFF
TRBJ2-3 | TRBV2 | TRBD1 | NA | TGTGCCAGCAACCAACAGGGGGTCAGCACAGATACGCAGTATTTT | CASNQQGVSTDTQYF
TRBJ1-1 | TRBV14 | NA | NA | TGTGCCAGCAGCCAAGCCAGGGCTGGAGAAGCTTTCTTT | CASSQARAGEAFF
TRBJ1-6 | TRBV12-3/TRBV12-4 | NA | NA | TGTGCCAGCAGACAGGGTTCCTATAATTCACCCCTCCACTTT | CASRQGSYNSPLHF
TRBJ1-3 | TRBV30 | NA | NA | TGTGCCTGGAGTGTAAATTCGGGCGGAAACACCATATATTTT | CAWSVNSGGNTIYF
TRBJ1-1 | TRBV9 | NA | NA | TGTGCCAGCAGCGTAGGAGGAGAGACAGCAACTGAAGCTTTCTTT | CASSVGGETATEAFF
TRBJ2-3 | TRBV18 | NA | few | TGTGCCAGCTCACCGCAAGCGATAGATACGCAGTATTTT | CASSPQAIDTQYF
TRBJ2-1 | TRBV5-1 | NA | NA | TGCGCCAGCAGCTCCCGGGACCGCCACGTCGGTGAGCAGTTCTTC | CASSSRDRHVGEQFF
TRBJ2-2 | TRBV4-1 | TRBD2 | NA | TGCGCCAGCAGCCAATCATCTGGACTAGCGGGGATCCAGAACACCGGGGAGCTGTTTTTT | CASSQSSGLAGIQNTGELFF
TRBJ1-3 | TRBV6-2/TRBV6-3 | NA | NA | TGTGCCAGCAGTTACGGGATCGCGGGAAACACCATATATTTT | CASSYGIAGNTIYF
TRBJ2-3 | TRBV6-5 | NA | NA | TGTGCCAGCAGTTCCAGGGAGAGTACGCAGTATTTT | CASSSRESTQYF
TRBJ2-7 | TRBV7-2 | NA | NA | TGTGCCAGCACCGCGGGGCGGGCCCACGAGCAGTACTTC | CASTAGRAHEQYF
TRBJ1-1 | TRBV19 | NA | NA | TGTGCCAGCACCTCGGGGGTGAACACTGAAGCTTTCTTT | CASTSGVNTEAFF
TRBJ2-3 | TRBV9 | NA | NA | TGTGCCAGCAGCGTCAGGGGAACCCTCACAGATACGCAGTATTTT | CASSVRGTLTDTQYF
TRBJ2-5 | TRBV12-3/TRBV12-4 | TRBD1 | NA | TGTGCCAGCAGCTGGACAGGGAAAGAGACCCAGTACTTC | CASSWTGKETQYF
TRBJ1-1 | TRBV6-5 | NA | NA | TGTGCCAGCAGTTTCATTTCGGGGACTGAAGCTTTCTTT | CASSFISGTEAFF
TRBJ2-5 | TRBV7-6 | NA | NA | TGTGCCAGCAGCCCGTACCAAGAGACCCAGTACTTC | CASSPYQETQYF
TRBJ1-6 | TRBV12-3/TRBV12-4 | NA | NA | TGTGCCAGCAGTTCCCTACTGTCGAATTCACCCCTCCACTTT | CASSSLLSNSPLHF
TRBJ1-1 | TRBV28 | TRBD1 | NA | TGTGCCAGCAGTCCACCAGCCGGGACAGGGAGGGCTGAAGCTTTCTTT | CASSPPAGTGRAEAFF
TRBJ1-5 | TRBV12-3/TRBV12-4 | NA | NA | TGTGCCAGCAGTTTAGTGGGTAGGGCCCCCGCCCGTCAGCCCCAGCATTTT | CASSLVGRAPARQPQHF
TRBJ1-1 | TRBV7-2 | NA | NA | TGTGCCAGCAGCTCCGGGGGGGGCGCCCCGGAAGCTTTCTTT | CASSSGGGAPEAFF
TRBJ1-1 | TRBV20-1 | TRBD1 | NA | TGCAGTGCTCAATCCGCCGGGACAGGGGGAACTGAAGCTTTCTTT | CSAQSAGTGGTEAFF
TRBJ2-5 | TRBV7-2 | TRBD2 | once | TGTGCCAGCAGCTTAGCCGTAGCGGGGGGGCAAGAGACCCAGTACTTC | CASSLAVAGGQETQYF
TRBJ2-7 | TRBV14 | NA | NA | TGTGCCAGCAGCCAAGTACTAGGAAGGTACGAGCAGTACTTC | CASSQVLGRYEQYF
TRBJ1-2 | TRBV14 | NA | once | TGTGCCAGCAGCCCTAAAATCGGCTCTGGCTACACCTTC | CASSPKIGSGYTF
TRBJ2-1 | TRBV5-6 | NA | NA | TGTGCCAGCAGCCCTCAGGGGTGGGACTCCTACAATGAGCAGTTCTTC | CASSPQGWDSYNEQFF
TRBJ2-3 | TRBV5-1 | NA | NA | TGCGCCAGCAGCTTGGGGCATCGCACAGATACGCAGTATTTT | CASSLGHRTDTQYF
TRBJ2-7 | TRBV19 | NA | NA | TGTGCCAGTAGTATCCGGGACATCAGCTCCTACGAGCAGTACTTC | CASSIRDISSYEQYF
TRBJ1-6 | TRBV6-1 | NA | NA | TGTGCCAGCAGTCAAACGGGAGGGGCGCCCCTCCACTTT | CASSQTGGAPLHF